The subject of this entry is one TCR beta chain. Its antigen specificity is not known. Within one base of it there is no much larger clone, and no base qualities were kept. Libraries were built with PCR. The sequencing machine was a NextSeq 500. Bulk TCR libraries were generated as previously described, with the TCR primers listed in Table S5 used. Total RNA was purified with the Qiagen AllPrep DNA/RNA kit. Before any analysis, reads coming from multiple sequencing runs of the same library were combined into one pool. For the original study's pipeline: Only reads with exact TCR constant sequence were kept, trimmed to 150 nt, and grouped by their 12-nt molecular barcodes. Reads within each barcode group were sub-clustered using a 15% Levenshtein threshold, and quality-weighted consensus sequences were constructed for each RNA molecule. Non-functional sequences were discarded, and so were lower-count sequences lying one edit away from another sequence. On the basis of fitting two negative binomial distributions, barcode sub-clusters with fewer than 20% of the maximum read count were discarded. TCRdb trimmed public reads at Q25 via fastp, called clones via MiXCR and kept in-frame beta chains. For every CDR3 protein sequence, its rows merge into one entry that carries the most common genes and DNA. TCRdb assigned the V and J calls; the authors' analysis was not used. This sample is represented by about 630,000 distinct CDR3 sequences; roughly 25% of them were singletons. About 0.84% of the sample belongs to the ten largest clones.

The data originate from a study of molecular identifiers for immune sequencing clone quantification (dated by TCRdb to the late 2010s). Some background on the complete study: For a replicate experiment, the RNA from either roughly 18,000 or 92,000 naive CD8 T cells was divided into five aliquots, and four of those aliquots went on to sequencing. This methods study used CD8 T cells to benchmark TCR RNA copy counting and molecular-identifier clustering-based TCR repertoire sequencing (MIDCIRS). What the authors observed across the whole study: A single cell's worth of spiked-in Jurkat TCR RNA was reported detectable even among about 1.1 million naive CD8 T cells. Highly expanded clone sizes could be underestimated if identical TCR molecules share a barcode. Clones above 20 RNA copies held over 98% of molecules in CMV-specific effector cells but under 1% in naive cells. Modeling indicated approximately 3.2 TCR RNA copies recovered per cell, compared with 7.5 to 10 by digital PCR, which implies a capture efficiency of approximately 30%. When barcode sub-clustering was left out, chimeric consensus sequences inflated TCR diversity, with chimeras reaching as high as 47%. The naive libraries included spiked-in Jurkat TCR RNA (about ten copies' worth), and this Jurkat TCR RNA is not part of the donor repertoire.

Libraries of naive CD8 T cells were built from anywhere between about 17,000 and 1,000,000 sorted cells, with 10%, 30% or 50% of the purified RNA used. Naive CD8 T cells were FACS-sorted as CD8+CD4-CCR7+CD45RA+ on a BD FACSAria II into RLT Plus buffer. Detection sensitivity was tested by spiking Jurkat RNA equal to about 10 TCR copies' worth into samples containing about 20,000-1,100,000 naive CD8 T cells. CD8 T cells were enriched with RosetteSep CD8+ T Cell Enrichment Cocktail and Ficoll-Paque, followed by ACK red cell lysis. From cysteine to phenylalanine, the CDR3 is 16 amino acids long. Left in the record is the CDR3 DNA by itself, 48 bases read in frame from the first base. V and J are trimmed by 5 bases and 5 bases, and the gene matches miss 11 bases of the junction. CDR1 and CDR2 are read off the germline V gene (reference sequence) as MNHEY and SMNVEV.

The origin of this receptor is a human donor in good health. Some libraries in this study had Jurkat cell RNA spiked in. The sample comprised naive CD8+ T cells from blood, with Jurkat cell RNA spiked in. The intended sense of this specimen's cell subset or site label: FACS-sorted CD8+CD4-CCR7+CD45RA+ naive T cells. Recombination joined TRBV27 with TRBJ2-3, with 9 bases in between that match TRBD2. The DNA sequence is TGTGCCAGCAGTCCCGAGGCTAGCGGGATAGGAGATACGCAGTATTTT. Its translation is CASSPEASGIGDTQYF.